The entry below gives a single T cell receptor beta chain sequence along with its context. The source of the sample is a study of blood T cell repertoires in COVID-19. Whole-study context: The United States, Italy and Spain provided the acute and convalescent COVID-19 samples. PBMCs, B-cell-depleted T cells, or T cells were the source of the cDNA or gDNA that made up the material.

The CDR3 length is 15 residues. Germline assignment: CDR1 GTSNPN and CDR2 SVGIG (reference sequence). Germline trimming cut 3 bases from V and 5 bases from J; bases unmatched to any gene: 6. Only in-frame clones appear in the TCRdb table, and some are missing; sequencing was by immunoSEQ multiplex PCR. This sample yields approximately 500,000 clones, of which approximately 83% are seen a single time; about 3.2% belongs to the top ten. The chain uses TRBV30 and TRBJ2-7; 14 nucleotides agree with TRBD2. Material: peripheral blood. The TCR originated in a human donor in a cohort sampled during active COVID-19. The CDR3 region is CAWSAGTSGRNEQYF. CDR3 sequence (DNA): TGTGCCTGGAGCGCCGGGACTAGCGGGAGAAACGAGCAGTACTTC.